These 9 T cell receptor beta chains were sequenced from one sample in a study of identical twins. TCRdb recomputed calls from the 5' RACE reads with MiXCR, one row per CDR3 protein. Of just over 450,000 distinct CDR3 sequences in the sample, 11% to 15% were seen once. The sample also formed part of further work on yellow fever vaccine responses in identical twins.

Material for sequencing was CD4+ T cells sorted from blood. These receptors were obtained from a woman under 30 in good health.

This clonotype was seen ten or more times. DNA for the CDR3: TGCGCCAGCAGCTCAGGTTCAGCGGGGATCTACAACGAGCAGTACTTC. This gives the protein CASSSGSAGIYNEQYF. The chain is built from TRBV5-1 and TRBJ2-7; 7 bases are a match to TRBD2. The J segment lost 5 bases and the V segment lost 3 bases, leaving 14 bases of the junction unmatched. Germline CDR1 reads SGHRS; CDR2 reads YFSETQ. The CDR3 extends over 16 amino acids.

The genes are TRBV14 and TRBJ2-1; 8 bases fit TRBD1. J lost 3 bases, V lost 0 bases, and 4 bases had no gene match. Germline V gene sequence: CDR1 SGHDN, CDR2 FVKESK. This CDR3 has 16 residues. The CDR3 nucleotides read TGTGCCAGCAGCCAAGAGGCCGGACAGGGCTACAATGAGCAGTTCTTC. As protein: CASSQEAGQGYNEQFF. Looking up the rest from reference TRBV14 and TRBJ2-1 gives the full variable domain: EAGVTQFPSHSVIEKGQTVTLRCDPISGHDNLYWYRRVMGKEIKFLLHFVKESKQDESGMPNNRFLAERTGGTYSTLKVQPAELEDSGVYFCASSQEAGQGYNEQFFGPGTRLTVL.

At least ten counts were recorded for this clonotype. The chain is built from TRBV5-1 and TRBJ2-2, with 7 bases lining up with TRBD1. The V gene end was trimmed by 4 bases and the J gene end by 4 bases; junction bases not matched to a gene: 7. The CDR3 consists of 15 residues. Germline assignment: CDR1 SGHRS and CDR2 YFSETQ. The CDR3 here is CASSIEGQTTGELFF. CDR3 nucleotide sequence: TGCGCCAGCAGCATCGAGGGACAGACCACCGGGGAGCTGTTTTTT.

This clonotype appeared a few times. The rearrangement uses TRBV6-2 or TRBV6-3 and TRBJ1-5, with 7 bases that match TRBD1. V shed 2 bases, J shed 5 bases, and the junction held 0 bases outside the gene matches. This CDR3 region has 13 residues. Germline CDR1 MNHEY, CDR2 SVGEGT. This CDR3 is CASSYRGHQPQHF. In DNA form, the CDR3 reads TGTGCCAGCAGTTACAGGGGGCATCAGCCCCAGCATTTT.

This clonotype was seen more than once but under ten times. The chain combines TRBV7-2 with TRBJ1-4; 7 bases align to TRBD1. The CDR3 extends over 15 amino acids. CDR1 SGHTA and CDR2 FQGNSA come from the germline V gene. J gave up 5 bases and V 5 bases, and 8 bases lay outside the gene matches. CDR3 protein: CASSPPGQRNEKLFF. In DNA, the CDR3 is TGTGCCAGCAGCCCCCCGGGACAGAGGAATGAAAAACTGTTTTTT.

This clonotype was found a few times. The V gene is TRBV10-3, the J gene TRBJ2-3; TRBD1 agrees at 7 bases. There are 14 residues in the CDR3. Germline CDR1 and CDR2: ENHRY and SYGVKD. The J segment lost 6 bases and the V segment lost 3 bases, leaving 6 bases of the junction unmatched. This CDR3 reads CAISDRGPVDTQYF. Here the CDR3 DNA reads TGTGCCATCAGTGATAGGGGGCCCGTGGATACGCAGTATTTT.

The J gene is TRBJ2-1, the V gene TRBV5-1; 8 bases align to TRBD1. Germline lookup yields CDR1 SGHRS and CDR2 YFSETQ. V shed 3 bases, J shed 8 bases, and the junction held 13 bases outside the gene matches. The CDR3 runs 16 residues. CDR3 coding DNA: TGCGCCAGCAGCTCTTCCTTCCCGACAGGGGTATATGAGCAGTTCTTC. Its translation is CASSSSFPTGVYEQFF.

The rearrangement links TRBV12-3 or TRBV12-4 to TRBJ1-1, with TRBD1 matching over 9 bases. There are 16 residues in the CDR3. Losses at the gene ends were 5 bases for V and 1 base for J; bases not matched to a gene: 8. Here the CDR3 reads CASSVRDRDKNTEAFF. CDR3 coding DNA: TGTGCCAGCAGTGTCCGGGACAGGGACAAGAACACTGAAGCTTTCTTT.

This clonotype occurred a few times. This sequence joins TRBV4-2 and TRBJ2-7; 10 bases match TRBD2. In germline, CDR1 is LGHNA, CDR2 YNFKEQ. After removal of 0 bases from V and 4 bases from J, the junction contained 3 bases not matched to a gene. The CDR3 has 15 residues. The CDR3 is CASSQELAGEYEQYF. The CDR3 nucleotides are TGTGCCAGCAGCCAAGAGCTAGCGGGAGAGTACGAGCAGTACTTC.